The source of this T cell receptor (beta chain) is a study of shared clonotypes between healthy human individuals. The study, taken as a whole, reports: Genetic and exposure-history diversity was limited by the few donors.

Assay: immunoSEQ multiplex PCR; the TCRdb copy retains only in-frame clones and omits some. This table has some 1.5 million clones, more than 95% appearing once. A remark on this clone: No antigen is known for it.

Trimming took 6 bases from V and 0 from J, leaving 11 bases between them. Germline CDR1 reads SGHRS; CDR2 reads YFSETQ. The CDR3 has 14 residues. What was sequenced was naive CD4+ T cells sorted from blood. The subset denotes: CD45RA+ positively selected. The chain employs TRBV5-1 and TRBJ2-3; D gene ambiguous. The clonotype originates from a man aged 30-40 years in good health. CDR3 sequence (DNA): TGCGCCAGCACCCGTGGGGTTAGCACAGATACGCAGTATTTT. The encoded protein is CASTRGVSTDTQYF.